A selection of T cell receptor beta chains follows, all from one sample in a study of T cell clones after liver transplantation. Clones were read by immunoSEQ multiplex PCR, and TCRdb kept only the in-frame ones, dropping some. The profile shows fewer than 110,000 clones, 80% to 90% of them singletons. Sequenced here: CD4+ T cells from blood, sampled 47 months after liver transplant. The receptor source for this set is a human patient who received a liver transplant. Some of the T cells might come from the graft donor. Both conserved end residues are part of each CDR3. Each record gives: CDR3 length, V gene, CDR3 protein.

length: 16; V: TRBV4-3; CDR3: CASTLGLAGGYNEQFF
length: 15; V: TRBV5-3; CDR3: CARSSQGGLNTEAFF
length: 17; V: TRBV7-8; CDR3: CASSLPGLAGTTGELFF
length: 15; V: TRBV6-6; CDR3: CASSSPAIGYNEQFF
length: 12; V: TRBV5-1; CDR3: CASSLGGGTQYF
length: 19; V: TRBV4-2; CDR3: CASSQVKGQKGPGANVLTF
length: 12; V: TRBV30; CDR3: CACSAFLGTQYF
length: 13; V: TRBV7-6; CDR3: CASSLGGRHGYTF
length: 17; V: TRBV7-9; CDR3: CASSPSGGVGSGNTIYF
length: 18; V: TRBV5-8; CDR3: CASSPRLNLRSGANVLTF
length: 13; V: TRBV19; CDR3: CASSFRGTDTQYF
length: 13; V: TRBV5-1; CDR3: CASSPLPQETQYF
length: 14; V: TRBV19; CDR3: CASKAGGNTGELFF
length: 14; V: TRBV18; CDR3: CASSGTKDNSPLHF
length: 15; V: TRBV2; CDR3: CASRTHRVENTEAFF
length: 12; V: TRBV2; CDR3: CASSAIITTAFF
length: 14; V: TRBV9; CDR3: CASSSLRGYTEAFF
length: 11; V: TRBV13; CDR3: CASSSTDTQYF
length: 15; V: TRBV6-1; CDR3: CASSGEGARNQPQHF
length: 14; V: TRBV7-9; CDR3: CASSAGTIDHVYTF
length: 14; V: TRBV10-3; CDR3: CAISELAGKNEQFF
length: 16; V: TRBV2; CDR3: CASCDSARARQETQYF
length: 15; V: TRBV5-1; CDR3: CASSLAGGQYNEQFF
length: 15; V: TRBV6-6; CDR3: CASSLTGGTDQPQHF
length: 15; V: TRBV6-1; CDR3: CASSAGGARHNEQFF
length: 11; V: TRBV11-2; CDR3: CASSRHYEQYF
length: 15; V: TRBV6-5; CDR3: CASSYGSSFVGEQYF
length: 14; V: TRBV5-1; CDR3: CASSVRDTQETQYF
length: 18; V: TRBV4-3; CDR3: CASSQDTTGSPYNSPLHF
length: 14; V: TRBV5-1; CDR3: CASSLGAPGNEQFF
length: 12; V: TRBV19; CDR3: CASSYLQETQYF
length: 16; V: TRBV7-8; CDR3: CASSSKSGRERNEQFF
length: 14; V: TRBV6-5; CDR3: CASIPRGSRNTIYF
length: 13; V: TRBV5-1; CDR3: CASSLVTGSEQFF
length: 11; V: TRBV28; CDR3: CASSSGQKQYF
length: 15; V: TRBV5-1; CDR3: CASSSSPAGRNIQYF
length: 17; V: TRBV27; CDR3: CASSPRTAPITRYGYTF